This is a list of T cell receptor beta chains from one sample in a study of OX40 agonist ivuxolimab in advanced cancers. Only in-frame clones appear in the TCRdb table, and some are missing; sequencing was by immunoSEQ multiplex PCR. Among approximately 84,000 clones, around four fifths were seen once, and the ten largest hold 2.5% to 3%. The sequenced sample was CD4+ or CD8+ T cells sorted from blood, obtained in a trial of the OX40 agonist ivuxolimab. The receptors come from an adult with an advanced solid tumor such as melanoma, head and neck, liver or kidney cancer. Both conserved end residues are part of each CDR3. Fields, in order: J gene, CDR3 length, V gene, CDR3 protein.

TRBJ2-1	15	TRBV2	CASSLAGASYNEQFF
TRBJ1-5	15	TRBV7-2	CASSPWRGTGQPQHF
TRBJ2-6	15	TRBV30	CAWSVLGVGANVLTF
TRBJ2-5	13	TRBV6-6	CASSRGRQETQYF
TRBJ1-2	17	TRBV28	CASSVQPSKGVNYGYTF
TRBJ1-2	12	TRBV21-1	CASRYGPPSYTF
TRBJ1-1	14	TRBV11-2	CASSLLRENTEAFF
TRBJ2-1	18	TRBV28	CASSQTSGGTSSYNEQFF
TRBJ1-5	16	TRBV6-1	CASSEAGIQGRQPQHF
TRBJ2-5	14	TRBV5-5	CASSLGYGQETQYF
TRBJ2-1	13	TRBV19	CASRWDVGTGKFF
TRBJ2-1	16	TRBV5-1	CASSLASGGSYNEQFF
TRBJ2-6	18	TRBV4-1	CASSQEGQGIPGANVLTF
TRBJ1-5	15	TRBV7-2	CASSPGQTSNQPQHF
TRBJ2-1	13	TRBV28	CASNIAGRNEQFF
TRBJ1-1	14	TRBV5-4	CASHLWRAHTEAFF
TRBJ2-5	13	TRBV6-5	CASSSTGVETQYF
TRBJ1-3	15	TRBV6-5	CASRIDPGEQNTIYF
TRBJ1-6	17	TRBV5-6	CASSPVPGQGRNSPLHF
TRBJ1-3	15	TRBV5-6	CASSLDTASGNTIYF
TRBJ2-5	16	TRBV4-2	CASSQDTGGGRETQYF
TRBJ2-2	15	TRBV5-1	CASSLVAGEAGELFF
TRBJ2-1	15	TRBV5-6	CASTGGDRAYNEQFF
TRBJ1-1	16	TRBV7-2	CASSPRTGRGNTEAFF
TRBJ2-3	14	TRBV5-4	CASSPGTGTDTQYF
TRBJ1-2	17	TRBV7-9	CASTNSQGDKANYGYTF